Sequencing of this TCR beta chain was carried out in a study of OX40 agonist ivuxolimab in advanced cancers. Notes on this clone: Other DNA sequences within the sample encode an identical CDR3.

Between the trimmed V and J ends, which lost 1 base and 5 bases, there was a span of 5 bases. Germline CDR1 and CDR2: DFQATT and SNEGSKA (reference sequence). This CDR3 comprises 11 residues. Method: immunoSEQ multiplex PCR; TCRdb's copy keeps in-frame clones and lacks some. The sample yields some 70,000 clones, 70% to 90% seen once. The sequenced sample was CD4+ or CD8+ T cells sorted from blood, obtained in a trial of the OX40 agonist ivuxolimab. The chain joins TRBV20-1 to TRBJ2-5, with D unresolved. This receptor was identified in an adult with an advanced solid tumor such as melanoma, head and neck, liver or kidney cancer. In DNA form, the CDR3 reads TGCAGTGCTAGAGTCGACGAGACCCAGTACTTC. Amino acids: CSARVDETQYF.